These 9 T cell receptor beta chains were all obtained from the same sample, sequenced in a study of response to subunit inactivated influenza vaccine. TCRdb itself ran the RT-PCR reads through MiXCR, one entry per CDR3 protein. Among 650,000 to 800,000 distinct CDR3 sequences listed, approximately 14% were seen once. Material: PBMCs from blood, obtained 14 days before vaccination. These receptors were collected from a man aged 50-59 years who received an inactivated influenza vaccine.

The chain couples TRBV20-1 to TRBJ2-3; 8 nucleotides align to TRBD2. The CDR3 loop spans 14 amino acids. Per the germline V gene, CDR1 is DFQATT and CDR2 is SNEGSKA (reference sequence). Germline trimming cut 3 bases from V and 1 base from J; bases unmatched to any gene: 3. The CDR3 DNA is TGCAGTGCTAGGTACGGGAGGGGCACAGATACGCAGTATTTT. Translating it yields CSARYGRGTDTQYF.

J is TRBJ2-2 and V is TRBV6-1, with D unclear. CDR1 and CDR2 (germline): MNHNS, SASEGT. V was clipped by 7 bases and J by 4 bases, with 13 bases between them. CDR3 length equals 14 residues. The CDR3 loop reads CASKTNPGTGELFF. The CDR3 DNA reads TGTGCCAGCAAAACAAATCCGGGCACCGGGGAGCTGTTTTTT.

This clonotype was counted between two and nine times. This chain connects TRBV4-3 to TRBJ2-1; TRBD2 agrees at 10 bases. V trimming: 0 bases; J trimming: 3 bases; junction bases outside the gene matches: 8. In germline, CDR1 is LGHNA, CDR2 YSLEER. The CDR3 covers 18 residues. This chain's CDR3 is CASSQDYLAGVYYNEQFF. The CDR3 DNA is TGCGCCAGCAGCCAAGATTACCTAGCGGGAGTCTACTACAATGAGCAGTTCTTC.

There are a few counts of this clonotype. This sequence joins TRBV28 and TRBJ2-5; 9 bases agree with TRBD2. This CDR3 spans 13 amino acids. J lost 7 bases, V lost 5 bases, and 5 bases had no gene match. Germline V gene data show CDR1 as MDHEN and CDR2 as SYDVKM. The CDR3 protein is CASSTLAGVTQYF. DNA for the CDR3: TGTGCCAGCAGTACCTTAGCGGGAGTGACCCAGTACTTC. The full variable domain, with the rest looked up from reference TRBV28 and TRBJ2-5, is DVKVTQSSRYLVKRTGEKVFLECVQDMDHENMFWYRQDPGLGLRLIYFSYDVKMKEKGDIPEGYSVSREKKERFSLILESASTNQTSMYLCASSTLAGVTQYFGPGTRLLVL.

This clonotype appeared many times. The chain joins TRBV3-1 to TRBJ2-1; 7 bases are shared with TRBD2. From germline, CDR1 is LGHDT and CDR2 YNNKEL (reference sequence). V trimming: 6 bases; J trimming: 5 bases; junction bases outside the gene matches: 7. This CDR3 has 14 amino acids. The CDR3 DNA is TGTGCCAGCAGGGCGAGGGCGGGGGACAATGAGCAGTTCTTC. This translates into CASRARAGDNEQFF.

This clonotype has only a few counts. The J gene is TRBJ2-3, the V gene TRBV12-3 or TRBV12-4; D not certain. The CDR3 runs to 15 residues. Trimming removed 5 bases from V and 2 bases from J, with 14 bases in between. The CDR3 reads CASSLNRLITDTQYF. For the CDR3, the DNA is TGTGCCAGCAGTCTAAACCGACTGATCACAGATACGCAGTATTTT.

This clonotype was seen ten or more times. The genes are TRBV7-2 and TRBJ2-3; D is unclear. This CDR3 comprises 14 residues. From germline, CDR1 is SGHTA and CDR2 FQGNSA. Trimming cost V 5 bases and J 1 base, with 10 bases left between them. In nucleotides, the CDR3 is TGTGCCAGCAGCCCTACTCGGGGCACAGATACGCAGTATTTT. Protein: CASSPTRGTDTQYF.

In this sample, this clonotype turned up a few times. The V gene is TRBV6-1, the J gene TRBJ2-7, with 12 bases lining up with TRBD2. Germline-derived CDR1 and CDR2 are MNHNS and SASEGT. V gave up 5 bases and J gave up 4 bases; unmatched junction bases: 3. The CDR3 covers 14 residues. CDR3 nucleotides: TGTGCCAGCAGTATCGGACTAGCGGGATACGAGCAGTACTTC. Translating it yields CASSIGLAGYEQYF.

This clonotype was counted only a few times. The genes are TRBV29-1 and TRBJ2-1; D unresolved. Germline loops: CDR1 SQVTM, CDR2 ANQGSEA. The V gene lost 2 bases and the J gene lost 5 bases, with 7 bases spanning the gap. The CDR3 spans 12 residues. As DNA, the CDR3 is TGCAGCGTTGAAACGTGGGACAATGAGCAGTTCTTC. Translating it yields CSVETWDNEQFF.